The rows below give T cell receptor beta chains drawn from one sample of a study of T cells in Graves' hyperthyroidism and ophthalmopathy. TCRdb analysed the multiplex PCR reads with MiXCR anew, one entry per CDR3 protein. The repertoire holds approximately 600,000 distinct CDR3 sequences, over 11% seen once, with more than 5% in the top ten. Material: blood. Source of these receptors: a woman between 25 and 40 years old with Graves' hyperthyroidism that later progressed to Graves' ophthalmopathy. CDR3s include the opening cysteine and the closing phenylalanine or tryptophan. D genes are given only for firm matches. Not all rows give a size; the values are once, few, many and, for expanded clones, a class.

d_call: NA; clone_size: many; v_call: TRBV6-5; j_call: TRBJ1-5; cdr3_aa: CASSSGRVNINQPQHF; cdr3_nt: TGTGCCAGCAGTTCAGGCAGGGTTAACATCAATCAGCCCCAGCATTTT
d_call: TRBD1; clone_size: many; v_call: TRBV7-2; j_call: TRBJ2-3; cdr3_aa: CASSSRDSSADTQYF; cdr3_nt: TGTGCCAGCAGCTCCAGGGACAGCAGCGCAGATACGCAGTATTTT
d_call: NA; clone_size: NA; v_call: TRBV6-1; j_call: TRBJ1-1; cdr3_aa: CASRRSFLLNTEAFF; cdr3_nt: TGTGCCAGCCGCCGCAGTTTCTTGTTGAACACTGAAGCTTTCTTT
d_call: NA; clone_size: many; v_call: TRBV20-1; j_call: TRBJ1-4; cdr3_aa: CSAGPEKLFF; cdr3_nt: TGCAGTGCGGGACCTGAAAAACTGTTTTTT
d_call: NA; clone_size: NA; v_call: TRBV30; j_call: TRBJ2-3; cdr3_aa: CAWSQMTTSDTQYF; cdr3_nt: TGTGCCTGGAGTCAAATGACAACATCAGATACGCAGTATTTT
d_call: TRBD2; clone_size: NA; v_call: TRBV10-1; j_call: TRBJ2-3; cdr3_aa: CASSESGRPDTQYF; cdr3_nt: TGCGCCAGCAGTGAAAGCGGGAGACCAGATACGCAGTATTTT
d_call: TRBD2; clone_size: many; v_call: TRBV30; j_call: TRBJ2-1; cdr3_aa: CAWEKAGINEQFF; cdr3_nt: TGTGCCTGGGAAAAAGCGGGAATCAATGAGCAGTTCTTC
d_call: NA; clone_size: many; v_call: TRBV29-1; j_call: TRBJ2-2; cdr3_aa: CSVLSGELFF; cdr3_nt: TGCAGCGTCCTTTCCGGGGAGCTGTTTTTT
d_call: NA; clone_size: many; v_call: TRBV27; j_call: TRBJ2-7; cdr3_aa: CASSLGTVGGYEQYF; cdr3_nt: TGTGCCAGCAGTTTAGGGACCGTTGGGGGCTACGAGCAGTACTTC
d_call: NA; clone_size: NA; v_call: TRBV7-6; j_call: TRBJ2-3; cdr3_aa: CASSPVGGVGTDTQYF; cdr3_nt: TGTGCCAGCAGCCCCGTGGGGGGAGTGGGCACAGATACGCAGTATTTT
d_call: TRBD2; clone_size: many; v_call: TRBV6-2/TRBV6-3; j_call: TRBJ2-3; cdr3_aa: CASRPSGRSTDTQYF; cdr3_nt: TGTGCCAGCAGACCTAGCGGGAGGTCCACAGATACGCAGTATTTT
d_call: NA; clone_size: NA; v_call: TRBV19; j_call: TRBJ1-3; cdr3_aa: CASSIVAAGSSGNTIYF; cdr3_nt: TGTGCCAGTAGTATTGTCGCGGCGGGAAGCTCTGGAAACACCATATATTTT
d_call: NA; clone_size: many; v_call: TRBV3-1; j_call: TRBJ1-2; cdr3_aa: CASRTLGYGYTF; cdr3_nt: TGTGCCAGCAGAACGCTGGGCTATGGCTACACCTTC
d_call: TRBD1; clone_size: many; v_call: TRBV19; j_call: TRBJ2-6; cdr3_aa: CASSTGTGVSGANVLTF; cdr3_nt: TGTGCCAGTAGTACCGGGACAGGGGTCTCTGGGGCCAACGTCCTGACTTTC
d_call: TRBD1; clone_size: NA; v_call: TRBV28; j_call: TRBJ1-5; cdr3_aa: CASSLSQGAIRPQHF; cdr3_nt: TGTGCCAGCAGTTTATCCCAGGGGGCTATCCGGCCCCAGCATTTT
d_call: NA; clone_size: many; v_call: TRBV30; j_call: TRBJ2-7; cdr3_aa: CAWSGSEQYF; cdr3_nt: TGTGCCTGGAGTGGTAGCGAGCAGTACTTC
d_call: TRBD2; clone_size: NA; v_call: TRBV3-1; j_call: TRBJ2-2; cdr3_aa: CASSQGTSGRTGELFF; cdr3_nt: TGTGCCAGCAGCCAAGGGACTAGCGGACGCACCGGGGAGCTGTTTTTT
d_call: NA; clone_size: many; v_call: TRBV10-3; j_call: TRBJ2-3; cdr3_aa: CAISEATSPDTQYF; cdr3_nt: TGTGCCATCAGTGAAGCTACTAGTCCAGATACGCAGTATTTT
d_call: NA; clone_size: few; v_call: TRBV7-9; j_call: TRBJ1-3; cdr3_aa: CASSEDRNRNTIYF; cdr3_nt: TGTGCCAGCAGCGAGGACAGAAATAGAAACACCATATATTTT
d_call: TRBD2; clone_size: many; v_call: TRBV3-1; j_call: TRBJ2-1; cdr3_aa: CASSFAGGHNEQFF; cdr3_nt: TGTGCCAGCAGCTTCGCGGGGGGTCACAATGAGCAGTTCTTC
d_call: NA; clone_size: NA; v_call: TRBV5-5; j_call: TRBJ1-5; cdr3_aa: CASSREFTEQPQHF; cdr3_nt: TGTGCCAGCAGCCGCGAGTTCACTGAGCAGCCCCAGCATTTT
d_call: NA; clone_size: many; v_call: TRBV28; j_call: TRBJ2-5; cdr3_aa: CASSSPNQETQYF; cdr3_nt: TGTGCCAGCAGTTCCCCGAACCAAGAGACCCAGTACTTC
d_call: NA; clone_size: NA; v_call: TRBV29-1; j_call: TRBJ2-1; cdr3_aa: CSVVVAVGNEQFF; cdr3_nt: TGCAGCGTTGTGGTGGCGGTGGGCAATGAGCAGTTCTTC
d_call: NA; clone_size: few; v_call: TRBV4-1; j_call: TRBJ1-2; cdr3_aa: CASSSTESNYGYTF; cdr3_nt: TGCGCCAGCAGCTCTACAGAGTCTAACTATGGCTACACCTTC
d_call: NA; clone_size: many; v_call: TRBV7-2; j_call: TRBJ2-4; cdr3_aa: CASSLDVGPLGDIQYF; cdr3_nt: TGTGCCAGCAGCTTAGACGTCGGACCTCTCGGGGACATTCAGTACTTC
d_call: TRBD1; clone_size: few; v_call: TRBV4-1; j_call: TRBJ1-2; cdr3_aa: CASSQDAGGNGYTF; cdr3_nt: TGCGCCAGCAGCCAAGATGCAGGGGGAAATGGCTACACCTTC
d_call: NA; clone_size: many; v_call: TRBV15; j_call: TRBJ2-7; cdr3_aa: CATSSLSLARDEQYF; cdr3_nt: TGTGCCACCAGCAGTCTGTCCCTAGCTCGGGACGAGCAGTACTTC